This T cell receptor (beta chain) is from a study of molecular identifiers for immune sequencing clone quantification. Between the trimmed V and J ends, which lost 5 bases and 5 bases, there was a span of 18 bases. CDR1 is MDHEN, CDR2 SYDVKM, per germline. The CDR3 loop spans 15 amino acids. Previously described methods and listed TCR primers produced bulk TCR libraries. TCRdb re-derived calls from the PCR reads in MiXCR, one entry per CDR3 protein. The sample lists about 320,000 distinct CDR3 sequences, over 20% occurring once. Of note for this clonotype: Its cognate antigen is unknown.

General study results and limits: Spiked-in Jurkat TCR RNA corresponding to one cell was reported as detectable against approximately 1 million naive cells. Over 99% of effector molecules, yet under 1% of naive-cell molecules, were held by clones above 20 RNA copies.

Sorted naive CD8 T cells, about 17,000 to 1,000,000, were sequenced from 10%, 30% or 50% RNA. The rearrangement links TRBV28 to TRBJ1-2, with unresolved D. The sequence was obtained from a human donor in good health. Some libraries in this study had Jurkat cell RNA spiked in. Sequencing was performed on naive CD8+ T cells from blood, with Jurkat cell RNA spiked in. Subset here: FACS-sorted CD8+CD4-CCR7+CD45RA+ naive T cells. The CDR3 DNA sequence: TGTGCCAGCAGTCTAGATGGCTTTGATGTATATGGCTACACCTTC. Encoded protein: CASSLDGFDVYGYTF.